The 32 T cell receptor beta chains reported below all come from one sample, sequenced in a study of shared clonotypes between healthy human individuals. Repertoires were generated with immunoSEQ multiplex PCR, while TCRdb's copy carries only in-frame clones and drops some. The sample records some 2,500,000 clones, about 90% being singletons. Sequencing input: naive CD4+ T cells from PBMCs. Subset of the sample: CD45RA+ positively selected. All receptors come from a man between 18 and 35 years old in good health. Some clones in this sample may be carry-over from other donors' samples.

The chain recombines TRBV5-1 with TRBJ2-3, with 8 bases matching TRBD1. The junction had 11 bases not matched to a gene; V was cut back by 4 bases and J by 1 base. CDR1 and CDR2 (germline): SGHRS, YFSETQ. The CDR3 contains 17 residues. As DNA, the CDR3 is TGCGCCAGCAGCCTTGGTTGGGGCAGGGGGCGCACAGATACGCAGTATTTT. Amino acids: CASSLGWGRGRTDTQYF.

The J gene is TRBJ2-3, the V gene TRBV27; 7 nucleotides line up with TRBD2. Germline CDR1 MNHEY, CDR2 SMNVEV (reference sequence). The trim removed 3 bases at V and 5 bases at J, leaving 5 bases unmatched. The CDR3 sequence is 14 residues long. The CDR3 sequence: CASSFFSGGDTQYF. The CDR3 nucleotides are TGTGCCAGCAGTTTCTTCTCGGGGGGAGATACGCAGTATTTT.

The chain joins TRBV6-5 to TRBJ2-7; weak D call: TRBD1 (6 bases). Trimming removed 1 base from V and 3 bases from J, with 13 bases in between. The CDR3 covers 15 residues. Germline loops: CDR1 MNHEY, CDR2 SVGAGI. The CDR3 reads CASSYYSGHLYEQYF. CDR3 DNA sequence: TGTGCCAGCAGTTACTACTCGGGACACCTCTACGAGCAGTACTTC.

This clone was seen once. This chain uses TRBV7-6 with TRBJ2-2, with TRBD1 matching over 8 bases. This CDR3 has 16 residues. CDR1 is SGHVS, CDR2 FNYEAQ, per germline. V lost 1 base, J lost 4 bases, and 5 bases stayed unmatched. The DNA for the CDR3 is TGTGCCAGCAGCTTAGGAGGGACAGGAATCACCGGGGAGCTGTTTTTT. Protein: CASSLGGTGITGELFF.

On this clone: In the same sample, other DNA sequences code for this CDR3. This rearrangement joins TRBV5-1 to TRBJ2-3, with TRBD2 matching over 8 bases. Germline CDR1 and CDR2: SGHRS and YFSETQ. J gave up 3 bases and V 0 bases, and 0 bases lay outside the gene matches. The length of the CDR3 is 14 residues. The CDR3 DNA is TGCGCCAGCAGCTTGGGCGGGAGGACAGATACGCAGTATTTT. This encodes CASSLGGRTDTQYF.

In DNA form, the CDR3 reads TGTGCCAGCAGTTACTCGACTAGCGGAAGCACAGATACGCAGTATTTT. Protein product: CASSYSTSGSTDTQYF. The V call is TRBV6-6, the J call TRBJ2-3, with 9 bases fitting TRBD2. The CDR3 consists of 16 residues. V shed 0 bases and J 0 bases; nucleotides not matched to a gene: 1. Germline V CDR1 and CDR2: MNHNY, SVGAGI (reference sequence).

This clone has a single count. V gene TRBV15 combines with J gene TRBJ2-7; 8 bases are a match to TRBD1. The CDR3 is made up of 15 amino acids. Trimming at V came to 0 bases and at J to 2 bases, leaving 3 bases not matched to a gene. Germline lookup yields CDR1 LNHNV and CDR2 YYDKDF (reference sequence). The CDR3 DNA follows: TGTGCCACCAGCAGAGACCCGGGACAGGCCTACGAGCAGTACTTC. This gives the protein CATSRDPGQAYEQYF.

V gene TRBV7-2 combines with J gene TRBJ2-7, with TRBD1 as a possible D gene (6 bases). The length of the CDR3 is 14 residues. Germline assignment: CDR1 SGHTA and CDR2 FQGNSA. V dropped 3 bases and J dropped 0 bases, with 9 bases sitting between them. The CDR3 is CASSLTGNSYEQYF. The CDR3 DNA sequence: TGTGCCAGCAGCTTGACAGGCAACTCCTACGAGCAGTACTTC.

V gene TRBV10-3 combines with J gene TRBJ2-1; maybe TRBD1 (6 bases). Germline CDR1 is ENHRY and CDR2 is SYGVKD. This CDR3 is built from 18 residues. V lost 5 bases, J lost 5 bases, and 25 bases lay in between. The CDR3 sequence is CAISTRTTGTSPNNEQFF. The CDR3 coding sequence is TGTGCCATCAGTACCCGAACGACAGGTACTTCCCCGAACAATGAGCAGTTCTTC.

CDR3 bases: TGTGCCAGTAGTATACAGGGAATAGAGACCCAGTACTTC. Protein sequence: CASSIQGIETQYF. The chain links TRBV19 to TRBJ2-5; D is perhaps TRBD1 (5 bases). Germline V gene sequence: CDR1 LNHDA, CDR2 SQIVND (reference sequence). Trimming left V 2 bases short and J 4 bases short, with 8 bases between. The CDR3 extends over 13 amino acids.

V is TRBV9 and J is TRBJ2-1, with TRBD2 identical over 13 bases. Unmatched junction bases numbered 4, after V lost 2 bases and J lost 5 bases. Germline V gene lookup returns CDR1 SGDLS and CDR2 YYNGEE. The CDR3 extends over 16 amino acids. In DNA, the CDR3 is TGTGCCAGCAGCGTGGCCGGGACTAGCGGGAACAATGAGCAGTTCTTC. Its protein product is CASSVAGTSGNNEQFF. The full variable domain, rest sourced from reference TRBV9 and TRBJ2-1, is DSGVTQTPKHLITATGQRVTLRCSPRSGDLSVYWYQQSLDQGLQFLIQYYNGEERAKGNILERFSAQQFPDLHSELNLSSLELGDSALYFCASSVAGTSGNNEQFFGPGTRLTVL.

The CDR3 bases are TGTGCCAGCAGGCCATCAACACTGGGCTTCTCCTACAATGAGCAGTTCTTC. It translates to CASRPSTLGFSYNEQFF. The chain combines TRBV28 with TRBJ2-1; D uncertain. CDR3 length: 17 residues. Trimming took 6 bases from V and 0 from J, leaving 18 bases between them. Germline assignment: CDR1 MDHEN and CDR2 SYDVKM.

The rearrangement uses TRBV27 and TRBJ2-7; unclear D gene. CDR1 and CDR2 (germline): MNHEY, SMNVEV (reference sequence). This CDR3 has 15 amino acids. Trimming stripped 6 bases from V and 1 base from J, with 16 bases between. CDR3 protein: CASRKGRSGSYEQYF. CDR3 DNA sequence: TGTGCCAGCAGAAAGGGTCGGAGTGGTTCCTACGAGCAGTACTTC.

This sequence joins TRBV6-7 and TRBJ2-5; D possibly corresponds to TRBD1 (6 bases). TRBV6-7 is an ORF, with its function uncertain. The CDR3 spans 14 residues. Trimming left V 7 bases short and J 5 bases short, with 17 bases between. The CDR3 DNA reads TGTGCCAGCACCGAGGGGGTAGGGTTTGAGACCCAGTACTTC. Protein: CASTEGVGFETQYF.

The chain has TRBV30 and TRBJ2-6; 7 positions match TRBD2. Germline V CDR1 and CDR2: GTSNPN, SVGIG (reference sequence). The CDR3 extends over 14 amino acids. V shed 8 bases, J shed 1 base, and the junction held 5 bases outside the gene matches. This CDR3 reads CAQYGGSGANVLTF. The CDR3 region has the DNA TGTGCCCAATACGGGGGGTCTGGGGCCAACGTCCTGACTTTC.

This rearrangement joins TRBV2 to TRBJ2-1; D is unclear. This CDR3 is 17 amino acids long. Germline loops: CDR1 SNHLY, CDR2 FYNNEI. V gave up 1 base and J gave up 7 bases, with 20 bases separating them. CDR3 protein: CASSEGRPWQQSNEQFF. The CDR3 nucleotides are TGTGCCAGCAGTGAAGGTCGCCCCTGGCAGCAGTCAAATGAGCAGTTCTTC.

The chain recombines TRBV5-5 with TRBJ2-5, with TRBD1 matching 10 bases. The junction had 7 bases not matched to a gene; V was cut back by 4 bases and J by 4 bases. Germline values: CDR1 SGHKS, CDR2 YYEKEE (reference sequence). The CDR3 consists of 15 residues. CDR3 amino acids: CASSPTGTGVETQYF. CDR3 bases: TGTGCCAGCAGCCCTACCGGGACAGGGGTAGAGACCCAGTACTTC.

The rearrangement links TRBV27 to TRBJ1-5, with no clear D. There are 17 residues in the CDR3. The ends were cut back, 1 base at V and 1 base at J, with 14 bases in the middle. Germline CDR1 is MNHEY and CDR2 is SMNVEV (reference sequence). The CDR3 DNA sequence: TGTGCCAGCAGTTTATGGTCTAGTGGTTACAGCAATCAGCCCCAGCATTTT. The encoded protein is CASSLWSSGYSNQPQHF.

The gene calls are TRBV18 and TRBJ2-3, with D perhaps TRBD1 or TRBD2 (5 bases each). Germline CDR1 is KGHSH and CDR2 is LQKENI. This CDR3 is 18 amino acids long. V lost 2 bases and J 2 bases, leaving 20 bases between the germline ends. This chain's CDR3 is CASSPSYRQGAPTDTQYF. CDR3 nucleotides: TGTGCCAGCTCACCATCCTACCGCCAGGGAGCACCCACAGATACGCAGTATTTT.

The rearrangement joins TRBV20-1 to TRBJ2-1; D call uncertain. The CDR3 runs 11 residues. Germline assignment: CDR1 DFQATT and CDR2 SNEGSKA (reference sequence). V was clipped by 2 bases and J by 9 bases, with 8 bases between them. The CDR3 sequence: CSARMASEQFF. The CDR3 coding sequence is TGCAGTGCTAGAATGGCGTCTGAGCAGTTCTTC.

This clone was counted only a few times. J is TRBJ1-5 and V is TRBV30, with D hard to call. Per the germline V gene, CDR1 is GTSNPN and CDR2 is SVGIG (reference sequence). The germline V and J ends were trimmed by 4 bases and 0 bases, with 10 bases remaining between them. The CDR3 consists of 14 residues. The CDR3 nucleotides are TGTGCCTGGACCGCGGCGAATAGCAATCAGCCCCAGCATTTT. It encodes CAWTAANSNQPQHF.

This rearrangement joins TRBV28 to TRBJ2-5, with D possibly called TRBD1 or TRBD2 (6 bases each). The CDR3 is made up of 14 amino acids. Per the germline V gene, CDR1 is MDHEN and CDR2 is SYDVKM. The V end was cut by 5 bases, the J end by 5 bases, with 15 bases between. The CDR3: CASSPPGGMETQYF. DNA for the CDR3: TGTGCCAGCAGTCCCCCCGGGGGCATGGAGACCCAGTACTTC.

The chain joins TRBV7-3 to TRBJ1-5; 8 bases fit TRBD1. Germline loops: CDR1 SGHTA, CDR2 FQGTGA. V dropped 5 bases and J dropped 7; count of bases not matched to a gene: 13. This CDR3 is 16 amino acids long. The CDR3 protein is CASSKTGTGADQPQHF. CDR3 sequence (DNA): TGTGCCAGCAGCAAGACCGGGACAGGTGCGGACCAGCCCCAGCATTTT.

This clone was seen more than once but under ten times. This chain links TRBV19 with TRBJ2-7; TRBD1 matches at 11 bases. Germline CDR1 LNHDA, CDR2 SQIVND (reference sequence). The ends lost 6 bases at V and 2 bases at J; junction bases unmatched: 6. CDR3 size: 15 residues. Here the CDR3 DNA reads TGTGCCAGTAGAAGCGGGACAGGGGGTACCTACGAGCAGTACTTC. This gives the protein CASRSGTGGTYEQYF.

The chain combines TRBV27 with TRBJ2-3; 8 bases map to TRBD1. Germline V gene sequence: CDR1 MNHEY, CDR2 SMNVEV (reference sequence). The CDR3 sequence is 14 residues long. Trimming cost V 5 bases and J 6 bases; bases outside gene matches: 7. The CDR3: CASSLDRDWDTQYF. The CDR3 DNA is TGTGCCAGCAGTCTGGACAGGGACTGGGATACGCAGTATTTT.

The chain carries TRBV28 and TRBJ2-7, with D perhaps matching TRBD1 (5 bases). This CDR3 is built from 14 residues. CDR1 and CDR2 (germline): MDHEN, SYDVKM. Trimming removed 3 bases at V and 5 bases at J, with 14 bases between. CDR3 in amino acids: CASSLAGMRNEQYF. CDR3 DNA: TGTGCCAGCAGTTTGGCAGGGATGAGAAACGAGCAGTACTTC.

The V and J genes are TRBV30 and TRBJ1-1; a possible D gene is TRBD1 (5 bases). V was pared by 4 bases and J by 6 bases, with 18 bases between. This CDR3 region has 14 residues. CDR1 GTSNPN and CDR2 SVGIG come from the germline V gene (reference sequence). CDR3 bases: TGTGCCTGGACATCCCCACAGGCGGGCGCTGAAGCTTTCTTT. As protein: CAWTSPQAGAEAFF.

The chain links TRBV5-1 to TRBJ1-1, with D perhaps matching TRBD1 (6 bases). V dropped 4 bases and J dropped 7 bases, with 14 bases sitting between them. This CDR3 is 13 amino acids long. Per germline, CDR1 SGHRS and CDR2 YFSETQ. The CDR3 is CASSGYRDLEAFF. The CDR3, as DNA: TGCGCCAGCAGCGGTTACAGGGACCTTGAAGCTTTCTTT. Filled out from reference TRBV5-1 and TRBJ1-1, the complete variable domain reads KAGVTQTPRYLIKTRGQQVTLSCSPISGHRSVSWYQQTPGQGLQFLFEYFSETQRNKGNFPGRFSGRQFSNSRSEMNVSTLELGDSALYLCASSGYRDLEAFFGQGTRLTVV.

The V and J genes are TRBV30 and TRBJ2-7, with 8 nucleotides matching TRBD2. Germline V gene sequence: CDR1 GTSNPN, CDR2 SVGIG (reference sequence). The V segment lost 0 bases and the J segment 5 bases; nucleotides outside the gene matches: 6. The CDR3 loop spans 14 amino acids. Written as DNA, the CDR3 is TGTGCCTGGAGTGTAGCCGGGGGGGCGAACGAGCAGTACTTC. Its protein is CAWSVAGGANEQYF.

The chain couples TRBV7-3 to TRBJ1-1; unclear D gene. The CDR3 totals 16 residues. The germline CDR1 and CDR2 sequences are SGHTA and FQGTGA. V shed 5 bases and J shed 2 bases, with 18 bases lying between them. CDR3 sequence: CASSPTGSGANTEAFF. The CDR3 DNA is TGTGCCAGCAGCCCGACGGGGTCAGGAGCTAACACTGAAGCTTTCTTT. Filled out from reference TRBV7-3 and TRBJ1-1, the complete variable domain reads GAGVSQTPSNKVTEKGKYVELRCDPISGHTALYWYRQSLGQGPEFLIYFQGTGAADDSGLPNDRFFAVRPEGSVSTLKIQRTERGDSAVYLCASSPTGSGANTEAFFGQGTRLTVV.

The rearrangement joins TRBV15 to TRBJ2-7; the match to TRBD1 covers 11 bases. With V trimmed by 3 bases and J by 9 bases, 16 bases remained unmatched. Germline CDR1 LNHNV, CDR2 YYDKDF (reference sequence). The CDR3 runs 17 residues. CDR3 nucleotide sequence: TGTGCCACCAGCAGGCCGTGGGGATTGGGACAGGGGGTAGTGCAGTACTTC. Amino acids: CATSRPWGLGQGVVQYF. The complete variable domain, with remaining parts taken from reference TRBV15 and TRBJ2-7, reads DAMVIQNPRYQVTQFGKPVTLSCSQTLNHNVMYWYQQKSSQAPKLLFHYYDKDFNNEADTPDNFQSRRPNTSFCFLDIRSPGLGDTAMYLCATSRPWGLGQGVVQYFGPGTRLTVT.

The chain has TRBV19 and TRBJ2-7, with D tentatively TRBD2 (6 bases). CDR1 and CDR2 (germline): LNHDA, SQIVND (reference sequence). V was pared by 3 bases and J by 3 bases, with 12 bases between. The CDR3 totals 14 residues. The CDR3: CASSMVGGRYEQYF. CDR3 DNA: TGTGCCAGTAGTATGGTGGGAGGACGCTACGAGCAGTACTTC. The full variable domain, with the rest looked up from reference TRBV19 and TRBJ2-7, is DGGITQSPKYLFRKEGQNVTLSCEQNLNHDAMYWYRQDPGQGLRLIYYSQIVNDFQKGDIAEGYSVSREKKESFPLTVTSAQKNPTAFYLCASSMVGGRYEQYFGPGTRLTVT.